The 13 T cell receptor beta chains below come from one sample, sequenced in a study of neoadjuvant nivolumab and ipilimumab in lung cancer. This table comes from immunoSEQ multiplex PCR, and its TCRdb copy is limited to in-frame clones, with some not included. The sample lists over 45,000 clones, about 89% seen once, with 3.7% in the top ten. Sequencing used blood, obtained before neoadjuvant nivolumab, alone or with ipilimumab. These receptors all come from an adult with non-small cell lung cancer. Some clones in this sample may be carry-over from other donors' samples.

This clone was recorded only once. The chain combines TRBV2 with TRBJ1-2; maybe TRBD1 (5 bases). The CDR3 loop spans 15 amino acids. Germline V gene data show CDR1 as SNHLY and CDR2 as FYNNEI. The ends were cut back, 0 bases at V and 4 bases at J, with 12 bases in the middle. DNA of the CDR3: TGTGCCAGCAGTGAAGCACGGGGCGGGAGCTATGGCTACACCTTC. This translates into CASSEARGGSYGYTF.

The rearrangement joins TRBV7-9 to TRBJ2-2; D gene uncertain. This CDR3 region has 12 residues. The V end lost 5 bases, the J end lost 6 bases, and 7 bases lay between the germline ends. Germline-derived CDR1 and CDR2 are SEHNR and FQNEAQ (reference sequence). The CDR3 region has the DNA TGTGCCAGCAGCCTCTCTCCCGGGGAGCTGTTTTTT. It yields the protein CASSLSPGELFF.

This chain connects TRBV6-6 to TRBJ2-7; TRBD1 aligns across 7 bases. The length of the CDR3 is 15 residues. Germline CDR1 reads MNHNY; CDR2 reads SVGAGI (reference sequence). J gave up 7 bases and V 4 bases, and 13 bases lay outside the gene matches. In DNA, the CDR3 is TGTGCCAGCAGTTCCCCGTGGCAGGGGGATGGGGAGCAGTACTTC. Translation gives CASSSPWQGDGEQYF.

In DNA, the CDR3 is TGCGCCAGCGGTAAAACGGGACTAGCGAGGGAGCAGTACTTC. Translated, it gives CASGKTGLAREQYF. The gene calls are TRBV10-2 and TRBJ2-7; 10 nucleotides line up with TRBD2. The CDR3 runs to 14 residues. Losses at the gene ends were 8 bases for V and 7 bases for J; bases not matched to a gene: 11. Germline V gene lookup returns CDR1 WSHSY and CDR2 SAAADI.

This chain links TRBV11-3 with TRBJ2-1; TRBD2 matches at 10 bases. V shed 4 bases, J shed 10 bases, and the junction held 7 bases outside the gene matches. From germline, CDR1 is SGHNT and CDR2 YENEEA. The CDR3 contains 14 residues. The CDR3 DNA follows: TGTGCCAGCAGCTCCCGAGCGGGAGGGGGGGAGCAGTTCTTC. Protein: CASSSRAGGGEQFF.

The CDR3: CSVLGGDTQYF. The CDR3 DNA is TGCAGCGTTTTAGGGGGGGATACGCAGTATTTT. V gene TRBV29-1 combines with J gene TRBJ2-3, with D possibly called TRBD1 or TRBD2 (6 bases each). Germline V gives CDR1 SQVTM, CDR2 ANQGSEA. V lost 5 bases to trimming and J lost 6 bases, with 9 bases between them. CDR3 size: 11 residues.

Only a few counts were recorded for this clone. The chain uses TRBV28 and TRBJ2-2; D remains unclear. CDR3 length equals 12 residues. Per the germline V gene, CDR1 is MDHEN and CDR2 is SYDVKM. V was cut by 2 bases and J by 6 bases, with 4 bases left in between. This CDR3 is CASSLGSGELFF. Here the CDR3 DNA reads TGTGCCAGCAGTTTAGGGTCCGGGGAGCTGTTTTTT.

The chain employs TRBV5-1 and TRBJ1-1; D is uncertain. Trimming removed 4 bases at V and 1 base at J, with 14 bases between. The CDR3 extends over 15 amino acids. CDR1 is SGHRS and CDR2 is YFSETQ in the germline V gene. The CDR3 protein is CASSLPGNPNTEAFF. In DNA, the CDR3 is TGCGCCAGCAGCCTCCCGGGCAACCCGAACACTGAAGCTTTCTTT.

DNA of the CDR3: TGTGCCAGCAGCACGACACAGGGGGGAGAGACCCAGTACTTC. This translates into CASSTTQGGETQYF. V and J are TRBV9 and TRBJ2-5; 8 positions agree with TRBD1. The CDR3 is made up of 14 amino acids. With V trimmed by 4 bases and J by 4 bases, 6 bases remained unmatched. CDR1 and CDR2 from the germline V gene are SGDLS and YYNGEE.

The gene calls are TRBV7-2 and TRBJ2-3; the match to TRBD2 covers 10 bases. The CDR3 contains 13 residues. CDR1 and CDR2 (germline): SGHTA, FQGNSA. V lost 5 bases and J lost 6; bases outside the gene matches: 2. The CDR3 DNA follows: TGTGCCAGCAGCCCACTAGCGGGGGATACGCAGTATTTT. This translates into CASSPLAGDTQYF.

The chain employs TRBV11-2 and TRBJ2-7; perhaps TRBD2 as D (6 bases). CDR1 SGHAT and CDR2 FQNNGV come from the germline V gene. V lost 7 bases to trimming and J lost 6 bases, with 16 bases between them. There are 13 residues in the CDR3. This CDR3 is CASKVSGRSEQYF. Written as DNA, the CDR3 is TGTGCCAGCAAGGTATCAGGGAGGAGCGAGCAGTACTTC.

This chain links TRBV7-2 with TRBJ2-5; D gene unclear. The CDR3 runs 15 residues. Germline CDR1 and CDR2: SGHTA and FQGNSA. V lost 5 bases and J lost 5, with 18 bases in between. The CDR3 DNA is TGTGCCAGCAGCGTCGACTGGGTAGCCAAGGAGACCCAGTACTTC. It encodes CASSVDWVAKETQYF. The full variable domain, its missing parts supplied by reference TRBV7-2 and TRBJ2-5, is GAGVSQSPSNKVTEKGKDVELRCDPISGHTALYWYRQSLGQGLEFLIYFQGNSAPDKSGLPSDRFSAERTGGSVSTLTIQRTQQEDSAVYLCASSVDWVAKETQYFGPGTRLLVL.

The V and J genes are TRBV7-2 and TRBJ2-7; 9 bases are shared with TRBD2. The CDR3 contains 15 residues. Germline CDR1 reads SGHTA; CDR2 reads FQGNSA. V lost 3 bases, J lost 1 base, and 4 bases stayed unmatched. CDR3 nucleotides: TGTGCCAGCAGCTTTAGCGGGAGACCGTCCTACGAGCAGTACTTC. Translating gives CASSFSGRPSYEQYF.